The 19 T cell receptor beta chains reported below all come from one sample, sequenced in a study of spatial heterogeneity in lung cancer. TCRdb recomputed calls from the 5' RACE reads with MiXCR, one row per CDR3 protein. Here the sample spans roughly 250 distinct CDR3 sequences, 42% being singletons. Time point: sample taken at primary tumor resection. Whole RNA, isolated from tumor, nontumor lung or frozen PBMC, was sequenced without prior sorting. The sample in question was PBMCs, obtained at surgery. Receptor source: a male donor with early-stage non-small cell lung cancer.

This clonotype was counted between two and nine times. This beta chain is a stray sequence in a library constructed for alpha chains; its clone size is not meaningful. The V and J genes are TRBV2 and TRBJ2-2, with 8 bases aligning to TRBD1. Trimming took 6 bases from V and 6 from J; bases not matched to a gene: 9. This CDR3 spans 15 amino acids. Germline V gene lookup returns CDR1 SNHLY and CDR2 FYNNEI. CDR3 amino acids: CASSSGQVSPGELFF. The DNA of the CDR3 is TGTGCCAGCAGCTCGGGACAGGTCTCTCCCGGGGAGCTGTTTTTT. Supplemented by reference TRBV2 and TRBJ2-2, the full variable domain reads EPEVTQTPSHQVTQMGQEVILRCVPISNHLYFYWYRQILGQKVEFLVSFYNNEISEKSEIFDDQFSVERPDGSNFTLKIRSTKLEDSAMYFCASSSGQVSPGELFFGEGSRLTVL.

As to this clonotype: This beta chain is a stray read from a library made for alpha chains; its abundance is not meaningful. The chain recombines TRBV12-3 or TRBV12-4 with TRBJ2-3; D not resolved. The CDR3 runs 11 residues. Trimming removed 10 bases from V and 6 bases from J, with 11 bases in between. CDR3 protein: CANRLGDTQYF. DNA for the CDR3: TGTGCCAACAGACTGGGTGATACGCAGTATTTT.

Turning to this clonotype: This beta chain appears as a stray read in a library generated for alpha chains; its size is not informative. The chain joins TRBV20-1 to TRBJ1-5, with no clear D. Germline assignment: CDR1 DFQATT and CDR2 SNEGSKA (reference sequence). Trimming cost V 3 bases and J 0 bases, with 9 bases left between them. This CDR3 contains 14 residues. The CDR3 is CSASYGDSNQPQHF. In nucleotides, the CDR3 is TGCAGTGCTAGTTACGGAGATAGCAATCAGCCCCAGCATTTT.

Of note for this clonotype: This beta chain is an unintended read in a library built for alpha chains; its size means little. The genes are TRBV19 and TRBJ2-7, with no clear D. Germline lookup yields CDR1 LNHDA and CDR2 SQIVND (reference sequence). Trimming took off 5 bases at V and 2 bases at J, with 10 bases between the two ends. The CDR3 is 13 amino acids. CDR3 sequence (DNA): TGTGCCAGTAGTCTGACCTTGACCTACGAGCAGTACTTC. Encoded protein: CASSLTLTYEQYF.

Comments on this clonotype: This beta chain lies outside the target of a library built for alpha chains; its clone size means little. V gene TRBV3-1 combines with J gene TRBJ2-5, with D possibly TRBD2 on 6 matching bases. CDR1 is LGHDT and CDR2 is YNNKEL in the germline V gene (reference sequence). The CDR3 length is 13 residues. With 8 bases removed from V and 0 bases from J, the gap between germline ends came to 10 bases. CDR3 residues: CASAGDYQETQYF. DNA for the CDR3: TGTGCCAGCGCCGGGGACTACCAAGAGACCCAGTACTTC.

This clonotype was found a few times. Because the library targeted alpha chains, this beta chain is an off-target read whose size means little. The V gene is TRBV5-4, the J gene TRBJ2-7; D might be TRBD1 (6 bases). Trimming shortened V by 0 bases and J by 1 base, and 11 bases separated the two germline ends. Germline CDR1 SGHNT, CDR2 YYREEE (reference sequence). The CDR3 consists of 15 residues. CDR3 DNA: TGTGCCAGCAGCTTGGACTACAGGGTGTCCTACGAGCAGTACTTC. It specifies CASSLDYRVSYEQYF.

This clonotype was seen more than once but under ten times. Being off target in a library aimed at alpha chains, this beta chain has a size of little meaning. The genes are TRBV10-3 and TRBJ2-1; no definite D call. Trimming cost V 7 bases and J 0 bases, with 10 bases left between them. The CDR3 loop spans 14 amino acids. CDR1 ENHRY and CDR2 SYGVKD come from the germline V gene. The CDR3: CAIINSSSYNEQFF. The CDR3 nucleotides are TGTGCCATCATTAATTCTTCCTCCTACAATGAGCAGTTCTTC.

Points on this clonotype: Within a library made for alpha chains, this beta chain is off target, and its count is uninformative. The chain recombines TRBV20-1 with TRBJ1-2, with D perhaps TRBD1 (5 bases). Germline CDR1 is DFQATT and CDR2 is SNEGSKA (reference sequence). The CDR3 is made up of 12 amino acids. The ends were cut back, 7 bases at V and 2 bases at J, with 11 bases in the middle. CDR3 residues: CSVPRANYGYTF. In DNA, the CDR3 is TGCAGTGTTCCCAGGGCCAACTATGGCTACACCTTC.

Notes on this clonotype: Being off target in a library aimed at alpha chains, this beta chain has a size of little meaning. The chain has TRBV28 and TRBJ2-7; D ambiguous. The germline V and J ends were trimmed by 6 bases and 6 bases, with 9 bases remaining between them. The germline gives CDR1 MDHEN, CDR2 SYDVKM. CDR3 size: 11 residues. The CDR3 DNA follows: TGTGCCAGCAGCTCCCCCCGCGAGCAGTACTTC. Its translation is CASSSPREQYF.

Worth noting for this clonotype: Being off target in a library aimed at alpha chains, this beta chain has a size of little meaning. This chain uses TRBV5-1 with TRBJ2-1; 7 nucleotides align to TRBD2. J gave up 2 bases and V 0 bases, and 5 bases lay outside the gene matches. Germline V gives CDR1 SGHRS, CDR2 YFSETQ. This CDR3 contains 16 residues. The CDR3 loop reads CASSLEAGRTYNEQFF. In nucleotides, the CDR3 is TGCGCCAGCAGCTTGGAAGCGGGACGCACCTACAATGAGCAGTTCTTC.

By share, this clonotype ranks as hyperexpanded. This beta chain appears as a stray read in a library generated for alpha chains; its size is not informative. The V gene is TRBV5-1, the J gene TRBJ1-1; D call uncertain. Trimming shortened V by 3 bases and J by 4 bases, and 10 bases separated the two germline ends. CDR1 is SGHRS and CDR2 is YFSETQ in the germline V gene. CDR3 size: 13 residues. The CDR3 DNA reads as TGCGCCAGCAGCTCCCTGGTAGGCACTGAAGCTTTCTTT. Translated: CASSSLVGTEAFF.

This clonotype is labeled large (0.1 to 1%). The library was built for alpha chains, so this beta chain is an off-target read and its size means little. This chain connects TRBV25-1 to TRBJ1-1, with a possible D match to TRBD1 (6 bases). CDR3 length: 15 amino acids. The V gene's germline CDR1 is MGHDK and CDR2 SYGVNS. V was clipped by 8 bases and J by 5 bases, with 21 bases between them. The DNA of the CDR3 is TGTGCCAGCCGGACAGATTCCCGGGGTGGGACTGAAGCTTTCTTT. This sequence encodes CASRTDSRGGTEAFF.

Points on this clonotype: Little can be read into the size of this beta chain, an off-target read in a library designed for alpha chains. V and J are TRBV7-3 and TRBJ2-3; D is unclear. V lost 5 bases to trimming and J lost 6 bases, with 15 bases between them. There are 14 residues in the CDR3. Germline CDR1 SGHTA, CDR2 FQGTGA. The CDR3 protein is CASSMGVAMDTQYF. The CDR3 DNA sequence: TGTGCCAGCAGCATGGGTGTGGCCATGGATACGCAGTATTTT. Together with reference TRBV7-3 and TRBJ2-3, the CDR3 gives the full variable domain: GAGVSQTPSNKVTEKGKYVELRCDPISGHTALYWYRQSLGQGPEFLIYFQGTGAADDSGLPNDRFFAVRPEGSVSTLKIQRTERGDSAVYLCASSMGVAMDTQYFGPGTRLTVL.

A word on this clonotype: This beta chain appears as a stray read in a library generated for alpha chains; its size is not informative. The genes are TRBV28 and TRBJ2-7; perhaps TRBD2 as D (5 bases). The CDR3 runs 13 residues. CDR1 is MDHEN and CDR2 is SYDVKM in the germline V gene. With 3 bases removed from V and 9 bases from J, the gap between germline ends came to 15 bases. The CDR3 DNA reads as TGTGCCAGCAGTTTCGACAATGGACGGGGGCAGTACTTC. Translation gives CASSFDNGRGQYF. The whole variable domain, filled in from reference TRBV28 and TRBJ2-7, reads DVKVTQSSRYLVKRTGEKVFLECVQDMDHENMFWYRQDPGLGLRLIYFSYDVKMKEKGDIPEGYSVSREKKERFSLILESASTNQTSMYLCASSFDNGRGQYFGPGTRLTVT.

The count of this clonotype is one. Little can be read into the size of this beta chain, an off-target read in a library designed for alpha chains. CDR3 DNA: TGTGCCACCAGTGATGTTACAGGGGAAGAGACCCAGTACTTC. As protein: CATSDVTGEETQYF. The genes are TRBV24-1 and TRBJ2-5; 7 bases agree with TRBD1. Germline CDR1 and CDR2: KGHDR and SFDVKD. Trimming removed 3 bases from V and 3 bases from J; junction bases left unmatched: 3. CDR3 length: 14 residues.

As to this clonotype: This beta chain is an off-target read within a library intended for alpha chains, so its frequency means little. The chain uses TRBV11-2 and TRBJ2-7; maybe TRBD2 (6 bases). V dropped 5 bases and J dropped 2 bases, with 16 bases sitting between them. The CDR3 sequence is 15 residues long. In germline, CDR1 is SGHAT, CDR2 FQNNGV. The CDR3 DNA follows: TGTGCCAGCAGCCTCGACTCGGGGGTCGCCTACGAGCAGTACTTC. It is translated as CASSLDSGVAYEQYF.

The table lists this clonotype with a few counts. This beta chain was picked up by a library intended for alpha chains and is off target, so its count carries little meaning. The chain couples TRBV7-8 to TRBJ2-2; a weak D match, TRBD1 (5 bases). This CDR3 is 15 amino acids long. In germline, CDR1 is SGHVS, CDR2 FQNEAQ. V was clipped by 5 bases and J by 0 bases, with 10 bases between them. CDR3 amino acids: CASSLGVANTGELFF. For the CDR3, the DNA is TGTGCCAGCAGCCTAGGGGTAGCGAACACCGGGGAGCTGTTTTTT.

Turning to this clonotype: This beta chain is a stray read from a library made for alpha chains; its abundance is not meaningful. The V and J genes are TRBV27 and TRBJ2-5, with 7 bases fitting TRBD1. Looked up from germline, CDR1 is MNHEY and CDR2 is SMNVEV (reference sequence). Germline trimming cut 6 bases from V and 4 bases from J; bases unmatched to any gene: 5. This CDR3 spans 13 amino acids. As DNA, the CDR3 is TGTGCCAGCAGCCTGACAGGGTTAGAGACCCAGTACTTC. Translation gives CASSLTGLETQYF.

This clonotype was seen a handful of times. This beta chain appears as a stray read in a library generated for alpha chains; its size is not informative. The V call is TRBV25-1, the J call TRBJ2-5; 7 nucleotides agree with TRBD1. CDR1 and CDR2 from the germline V gene are MGHDK and SYGVNS. This CDR3 region has 16 residues. With V trimmed by 5 bases and J by 0 bases, 9 bases remained unmatched. CDR3 region: CASSTRGGFDQETQYF. Written as DNA, the CDR3 is TGTGCCAGCAGTACCCGAGGGGGCTTTGACCAAGAGACCCAGTACTTC.